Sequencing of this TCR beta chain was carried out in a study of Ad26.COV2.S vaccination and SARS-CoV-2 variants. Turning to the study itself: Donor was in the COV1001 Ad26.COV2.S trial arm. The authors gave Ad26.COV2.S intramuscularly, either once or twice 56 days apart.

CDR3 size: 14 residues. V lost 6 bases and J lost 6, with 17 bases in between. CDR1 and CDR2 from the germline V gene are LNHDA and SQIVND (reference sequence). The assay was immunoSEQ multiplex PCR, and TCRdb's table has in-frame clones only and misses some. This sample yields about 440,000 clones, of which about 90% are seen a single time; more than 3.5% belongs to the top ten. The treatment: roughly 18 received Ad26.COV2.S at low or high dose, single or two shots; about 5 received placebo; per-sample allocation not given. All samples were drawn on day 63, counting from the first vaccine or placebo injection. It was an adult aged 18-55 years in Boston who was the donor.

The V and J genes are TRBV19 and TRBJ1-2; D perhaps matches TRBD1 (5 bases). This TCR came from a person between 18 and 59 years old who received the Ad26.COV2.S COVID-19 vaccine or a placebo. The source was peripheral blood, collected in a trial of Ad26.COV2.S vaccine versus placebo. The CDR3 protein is CASRLGQRAHGYTF. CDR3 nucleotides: TGTGCCAGTAGGCTGGGGCAGAGAGCGCATGGCTACACCTTC.